These 30 T cell receptor beta chains came from one sample sequenced in a study of early T cells in non-severe SARS-CoV-2 infection. From the 5' RACE reads, TCRdb called clonotypes with MiXCR, one entry per CDR3 protein. This table holds about 40,000 distinct CDR3 sequences, roughly 5.4% found once. The source was whole blood, collected at baseline. The receptor source for this set is an adult who was a healthcare worker with PCR-confirmed SARS-CoV-2 infection or an uninfected control (not recorded which).

The chain couples TRBV5-6 to TRBJ2-1; tentatively, D is TRBD2 (7 bases). The V end lost 6 bases, the J end lost 4 bases, and 20 bases lay between the germline ends. The CDR3 is 16 residues long. Germline CDR1 SGHDT, CDR2 YYEEEE. The CDR3 sequence: CASTRGGAPKYNEQFF. The CDR3 DNA follows: TGTGCCAGCACCAGAGGGGGGGCTCCCAAGTACAATGAGCAGTTCTTC. Complete variable domain (other parts from reference TRBV5-6 and TRBJ2-1): DAGVTQSPTHLIKTRGQQVTLRCSPKSGHDTVSWYQQALGQGPQFIFQYYEEEERQRGNFPDRFSGHQFPNYSSELNVNALLLGDSALYLCASTRGGAPKYNEQFFGPGTRLTVL.

This clonotype was seen many times. The V and J genes are TRBV10-1 and TRBJ2-2; TRBD1 aligns across 7 bases. Per germline, CDR1 WNHNN and CDR2 SYGVQD (reference sequence). The J segment lost 6 bases and the V segment lost 0 bases, leaving 7 bases of the junction unmatched. The CDR3 contains 16 residues. CDR3 in amino acids: CASSESTGIVAGELFF. The CDR3 bases are TGCGCCAGCAGTGAGTCGACAGGGATCGTCGCCGGGGAGCTGTTTTTT.

This sequence joins TRBV19 and TRBJ2-2, with D uncertain. CDR1 is LNHDA, CDR2 SQIVND, per germline (reference sequence). The ends were cut back, 3 bases at V and 13 bases at J, with 12 bases in the middle. The CDR3 has 12 residues. The CDR3 nucleotides are TGTGCCAGTAGTATTGCGAAGGAGAGGCTGTTTTTT. This encodes CASSIAKERLFF.

This clonotype was counted at least ten times. V and J are TRBV20-1 and TRBJ1-1; the match to TRBD1 covers 7 bases. The CDR3 has 14 residues. The germline V gene encodes CDR1 DFQATT and CDR2 SNEGSKA (reference sequence). V was pared by 3 bases and J by 4 bases, with 8 bases of the junction left unmatched. The CDR3, as DNA: TGCAGTGCTAGTCGACAGGGCGGGAGCACTGAAGCTTTCTTT. It is translated as CSASRQGGSTEAFF.

This clonotype was seen ten or more times. The genes are TRBV7-9 and TRBJ2-7; the D is unclear. The CDR3 runs to 14 residues. Between the trimmed V and J ends, which lost 3 bases and 2 bases, there was a span of 11 bases. CDR1 is SEHNR and CDR2 is FQNEAQ in the germline V gene (reference sequence). CDR3 sequence reads: CASSLGPGPYEQYV. In DNA, the CDR3 is TGTGCCAGCAGCTTGGGTCCGGGCCCCTACGAGCAGTACGTC.

Many counts were recorded for this clonotype. V usage is TRBV28 and J usage is TRBJ2-4, with D possibly TRBD2 on 6 matching bases. Trimming took 3 bases from V and 8 from J, leaving 20 bases between them. CDR1 and CDR2 (germline): MDHEN, SYDVKM. The CDR3 is 16 residues long. The chain's CDR3 is CASSFIAGSFLDIQYF. The CDR3 region has the DNA TGTGCCAGCAGTTTCATAGCCGGGAGCTTTTTGGACATTCAGTACTTC. Based on the CDR3 plus reference TRBV28 and TRBJ2-4, the full variable domain is DVKVTQSSRYLVKRTGEKVFLECVQDMDHENMFWYRQDPGLGLRLIYFSYDVKMKEKGDIPEGYSVSREKKERFSLILESASTNQTSMYLCASSFIAGSFLDIQYFGAGTRLSVL.

This clonotype was seen more than once but under ten times. The gene calls are TRBV14 and TRBJ2-7; D remains ambiguous. The CDR3 loop spans 13 amino acids. Looked up from germline, CDR1 is SGHDN and CDR2 is FVKESK. V was pared by 1 base and J by 5 bases, with 9 bases between. CDR3 nucleotides: TGTGCCAGCAGCCAAGTACGCGGCCACGAGCAGTACTTC. This gives the protein CASSQVRGHEQYF.

In this sample, this clonotype turned up many times. The rearrangement links TRBV7-2 to TRBJ1-2; 9 bases agree with TRBD1. The CDR3 loop spans 16 amino acids. Trimming cost V 4 bases and J 4 bases; bases outside gene matches: 10. CDR1 SGHTA and CDR2 FQGNSA come from the germline V gene. The CDR3 nucleotides read TGTGCCAGCAGCTCTAGGGGGGGACAGGGACCCTATGGCTACACCTTC. It translates to CASSSRGGQGPYGYTF.

The sample holds many counts of this clonotype. The CDR3 sequence is CASRFKTSGRVETQYF. DNA of the CDR3: TGTGCCAGCAGGTTTAAGACTAGCGGGAGGGTGGAGACCCAGTACTTC. The V gene is TRBV6-5, the J gene TRBJ2-5; TRBD2 agrees at 14 bases. The CDR3 consists of 16 residues. V lost 6 bases, J lost 5 bases, and 8 bases stayed unmatched. Looked up from germline, CDR1 is MNHEY and CDR2 is SVGAGI.

V and J are TRBV27 and TRBJ2-3; D is uncertain. Germline values: CDR1 MNHEY, CDR2 SMNVEV (reference sequence). The CDR3 length is 11 residues. Deletions cut 6 bases from V and 2 bases from J, with 3 bases between. The DNA for the CDR3 is TGTGCCAGCAGCCCCACAGATACGCAGTATTTT. It yields the protein CASSPTDTQYF.

This clonotype has a handful of counts. The V gene is TRBV28, the J gene TRBJ2-3; the D is unclear. The length of the CDR3 is 14 residues. V lost 7 bases and J 4 bases, leaving 15 bases between the germline ends. CDR1 and CDR2 from the germline V gene are MDHEN and SYDVKM. CDR3 DNA sequence: TGTGCCAGCAAATCGCGCCCTAGGTCAGATACGCAGTATTTT. Protein: CASKSRPRSDTQYF.

At least ten counts were recorded for this clonotype. V and J are TRBV7-3 and TRBJ1-2, with D possibly being TRBD1 (5 bases). Germline-derived CDR1 and CDR2 are SGHTA and FQGTGA. Trimming shortened V by 3 bases and J by 4 bases, and 9 bases separated the two germline ends. The CDR3 contains 13 residues. This CDR3 is CASSLTGGYGYTF. The CDR3 DNA sequence: TGTGCCAGCAGCTTGACGGGGGGCTATGGCTACACCTTC.

At least ten counts were recorded for this clonotype. The chain has TRBV12-3 or TRBV12-4 and TRBJ2-2; D gene unclear. The CDR3 totals 15 residues. V lost 1 base and J 2 bases, leaving 8 bases between the germline ends. CDR3 loop: CASSLDGENTGELFF. The CDR3 coding sequence is TGTGCCAGCAGTTTAGATGGCGAAAACACCGGGGAGCTGTTTTTT.

Judged by abundance, this clonotype is large. The chain combines TRBV10-3 with TRBJ1-1; weak D call: TRBD1 (5 bases). The CDR3 length is 12 residues. V was trimmed by 4 bases and J by 7 bases, leaving 10 bases between them. Germline values: CDR1 ENHRY, CDR2 SYGVKD. CDR3 in DNA: TGTGCCATCAGTGCCGACAGACATGAAGCTTTCTTT. This translates into CAISADRHEAFF.

This clonotype was observed at least ten times. The chain has TRBV20-1 and TRBJ2-1, with 10 bases fitting TRBD2. In germline, CDR1 is DFQATT, CDR2 SNEGSKA (reference sequence). This CDR3 spans 15 amino acids. J was trimmed by 2 bases and V by 0 bases; bases with no gene match: 1. CDR3 amino acids: CSARDSGRPYNEQFF. Written as DNA, the CDR3 is TGCAGTGCTAGAGATAGCGGGAGGCCCTACAATGAGCAGTTCTTC.

This clonotype was picked up many times. The rearrangement uses TRBV6-5 and TRBJ1-3, with D possibly being TRBD1 (6 bases). Per the germline V gene, CDR1 is MNHEY and CDR2 is SVGAGI. The CDR3 consists of 14 residues. The germline V and J ends were trimmed by 2 bases and 8 bases, with 13 bases remaining between them. CDR3 protein: CASSYGGRADTIYF. CDR3 nucleotides: TGTGCCAGCAGTTACGGGGGCAGGGCGGACACCATATATTTT.

The sample holds many counts of this clonotype. The chain carries TRBV6-2 or TRBV6-3 and TRBJ2-2, with unresolved D. The V gene's germline CDR1 is MNHEY and CDR2 SVGEGT. The CDR3 length is 12 residues. Trimming pared 5 bases from V and 5 bases from J, leaving 6 bases between. CDR3 nucleotides: TGTGCCAGCAGTCCCAGGACCGGGGAGCTGTTTTTT. It specifies CASSPRTGELFF.

This clonotype has at least ten counts. J is TRBJ1-5 and V is TRBV5-1; 8 positions agree with TRBD1. The germline gives CDR1 SGHRS, CDR2 YFSETQ. The trim removed 1 base at V and 7 bases at J, leaving 19 bases unmatched. This CDR3 is 19 amino acids long. Here the CDR3 reads CASSLKGTGPTGGSQPQHF. The CDR3 nucleotides read TGCGCCAGCAGCTTGAAGGGGACAGGACCTACGGGGGGTTCCCAGCCCCAGCATTTT.

There are a few counts of this clonotype. The rearrangement joins TRBV5-1 to TRBJ1-1; D is possibly TRBD1 (5 bases). The V and J ends lost 3 bases and 4 bases respectively, with 13 bases between them. CDR1 is SGHRS and CDR2 is YFSETQ in the germline V gene. The CDR3 loop spans 14 amino acids. CDR3 amino acids: CASSWGRDGTEAFF. The CDR3 nucleotides read TGCGCCAGCAGCTGGGGCAGGGATGGCACTGAAGCTTTCTTT.

Many counts were recorded for this clonotype. This CDR3 reads CASSSDTGKDLGKNIQYF. CDR3 DNA: TGTGCCAGCAGCTCAGACACAGGGAAGGATTTGGGCAAAAACATTCAGTACTTC. The rearrangement joins TRBV11-2 to TRBJ2-4; D might be TRBD1 (6 bases). The CDR3 has 18 residues. CDR1 and CDR2 (germline): SGHAT, FQNNGV. V was cut by 4 bases and J by 3 bases, with 22 bases left in between.

Notes on this clonotype: A much larger clone is a single base away; this may be a read error. The CDR3 carries no conserved terminal phenylalanine or tryptophan, so it likely arises from a read error. The chain links TRBV20-1 to TRBJ2-7; 7 bases fit TRBD1. CDR3 size: 15 residues. Trimming took 0 bases from V and 4 from J; bases not matched to a gene: 9. Germline V lookup: CDR1 DFQATT, CDR2 SNEGSKA (reference sequence). This CDR3 reads CSARDMTGINYEQYS. The CDR3 DNA follows: TGCAGTGCTAGAGATATGACAGGGATTAATTACGAGCAGTACTCC.

This chain uses TRBV11-2 with TRBJ2-3, with TRBD2 matching 14 bases. CDR3 length: 20 amino acids. V lost 1 base, J lost 4 bases, and 13 bases stayed unmatched. Germline loops: CDR1 SGHAT, CDR2 FQNNGV. CDR3 in DNA: TGTGCCAGCAGCTTAGTTTCGGGACTAGCGGGAGTGGCGGGGCCAGATACGCAGTATTTT. It codes for CASSLVSGLAGVAGPDTQYF.

This clonotype occurred a few times. This chain links TRBV4-1 with TRBJ2-1; D possibly corresponds to TRBD1 (5 bases). V lost 1 base and J lost 5, with 9 bases in between. In germline, CDR1 is MGHRA, CDR2 YSYEKL. The CDR3 extends over 14 amino acids. The CDR3 DNA reads TGCGCCAGCAGCCAAGTTCCCAGGGACAATGAGCAGTTCTTC. It encodes CASSQVPRDNEQFF.

Ten or more counts support this clonotype. The V call is TRBV28, the J call TRBJ2-5, with D tentatively TRBD2 (6 bases). The germline V gene has CDR1 MDHEN and CDR2 SYDVKM. The V gene lost 5 bases and the J gene lost 7 bases, with 23 bases spanning the gap. There are 16 residues in the CDR3. The CDR3 DNA reads as TGTGCCAGCAGTCACGCTCGGGGCGGGGCCTTGGCGACCCAGTACTTC. It yields the protein CASSHARGGALATQYF.

This clonotype was detected ten times or more. This rearrangement joins TRBV7-2 to TRBJ2-1; D is perhaps TRBD1 (5 bases). This CDR3 has 15 residues. Germline assignment: CDR1 SGHTA and CDR2 FQGNSA. Trimming removed 1 base from V and 5 bases from J, with 12 bases in between. This CDR3 is CASSLGTLENNEQFF. The CDR3 bases are TGTGCCAGCAGCTTAGGGACACTGGAGAACAATGAGCAGTTCTTC.

This clonotype is judged medium-sized. This rearrangement joins TRBV24-1 to TRBJ2-3; possible D gene TRBD1, 5 bases. The V gene lost 10 bases and the J gene lost 2 bases, with 12 bases spanning the gap. The CDR3 contains 13 residues. Germline CDR1 KGHDR, CDR2 SFDVKD. CDR3: CATRGSNTDTQYF. For the CDR3, the DNA is TGTGCCACAAGGGGCAGTAACACAGATACGCAGTATTTT.

This clonotype appeared many times. V gene TRBV29-1 combines with J gene TRBJ2-6; no clear D. Germline-derived CDR1 and CDR2 are SQVTM and ANQGSEA. Trimming took off 4 bases at V and 0 bases at J, with 1 base between the two ends. This CDR3 is 12 amino acids long. CDR3 nucleotides: TGCAGCGTTGCCTCTGGGGCCAACGTCCTGACTTTC. Its protein is CSVASGANVLTF.

This clonotype was observed at least ten times. This chain uses TRBV12-2 with TRBJ1-3; TRBD1 is taken as the D call from the table, unchecked against the DNA. TRBV12-2 is labeled a pseudogene. This CDR3 contains 18 residues. The CDR3, as DNA: TGTGCAAGTCGCTGGAACTCCGGGACAGGATGGACTGGAAACACCATATATTTT. It is translated as CASRWNSGTGWTGNTIYF.

This chain joins TRBV5-4 and TRBJ2-1; perhaps TRBD2 as D (6 bases). V was clipped by 3 bases and J by 0 bases, with 10 bases between them. The CDR3 sequence is 15 residues long. In germline, CDR1 is SGHNT, CDR2 YYREEE (reference sequence). In nucleotides, the CDR3 is TGTGCCAGCAGCTCTAGCGCGAGCTCCTACAATGAGCAGTTCTTC. It specifies CASSSSASSYNEQFF.

This clonotype was seen at least ten times. V usage is TRBV30 and J usage is TRBJ2-1; 7 bases line up with TRBD2. CDR1 is GTSNPN, CDR2 SVGIG, per germline (reference sequence). The CDR3 loop spans 14 amino acids. Trimming took 4 bases from V and 0 from J; bases not matched to a gene: 3. In nucleotides, the CDR3 is TGTGCCTGGAATGGCGGGAGCTCCTACAATGAGCAGTTCTTC. Protein sequence: CAWNGGSSYNEQFF.